The clone carrying this TCR beta chain was counted many times. TCRdb itself ran the 5' RACE reads through MiXCR, one entry per CDR3 protein. The sample records about 31,000 distinct CDR3 sequences, approximately 7.1% being singletons. The data stem from a study of early T cells in non-severe SARS-CoV-2 infection. Study background: Bulk RNA from unsorted whole blood was sequenced; chains were unpaired.

V was shortened by 3 bases and J by 10 bases, with 10 bases between the two germline ends. The CDR3 loop spans 12 amino acids. Per the germline V gene, CDR1 is LNHDA and CDR2 is SQIVND (reference sequence). V is TRBV19 and J is TRBJ2-1; D is possibly TRBD1 (6 bases). This specimen was whole blood, taken at baseline. The TCR sequence derives from an adult who was a healthcare worker with PCR-confirmed SARS-CoV-2 infection or an uninfected control (not recorded which). CDR3: CASSMDRAEQFF. The CDR3 DNA sequence: TGTGCCAGTAGTATGGACAGAGCCGAGCAGTTCTTC. The whole variable domain, remainder taken from reference TRBV19 and TRBJ2-1, is DGGITQSPKYLFRKEGQNVTLSCEQNLNHDAMYWYRQDPGQGLRLIYYSQIVNDFQKGDIAEGYSVSREKKESFPLTVTSAQKNPTAFYLCASSMDRAEQFFGPGTRLTVL.